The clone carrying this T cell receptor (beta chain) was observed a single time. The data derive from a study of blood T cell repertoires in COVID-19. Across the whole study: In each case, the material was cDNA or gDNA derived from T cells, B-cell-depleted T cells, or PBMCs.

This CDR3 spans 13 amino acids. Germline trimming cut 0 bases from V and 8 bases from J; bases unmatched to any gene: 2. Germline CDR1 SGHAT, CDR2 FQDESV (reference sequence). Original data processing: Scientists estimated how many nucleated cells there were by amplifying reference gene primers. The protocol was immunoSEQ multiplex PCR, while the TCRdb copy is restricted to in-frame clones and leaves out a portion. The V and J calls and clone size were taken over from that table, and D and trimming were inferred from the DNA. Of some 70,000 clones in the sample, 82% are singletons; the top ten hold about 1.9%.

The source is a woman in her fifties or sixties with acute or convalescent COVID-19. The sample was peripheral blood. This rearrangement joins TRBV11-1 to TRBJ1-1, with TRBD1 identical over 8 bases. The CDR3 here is CASSLARTGEAFF. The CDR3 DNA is TGTGCCAGCAGCTTAGCGCGGACAGGGGAAGCTTTCTTT. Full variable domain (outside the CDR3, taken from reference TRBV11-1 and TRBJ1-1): EAEVAQSPRYKITEKSQAVAFWCDPISGHATLYWYRQILGQGPELLVQFQDESVVDDSQLPKDRFSAERLKGVDSTLKIQPAELGDSAMYLCASSLARTGEAFFGQGTRLTVV.